Each of the 13 T cell receptor beta chains below was sequenced from the same sample in a study of T cell responses to AZD1222 COVID-19 vaccine. The protocol was immunoSEQ multiplex PCR, while the TCRdb copy is restricted to in-frame clones and leaves out a portion. Of roughly 170,000 clones in the sample, about 90% were seen once. Sequencing used peripheral blood, obtained on day 0 of AZD1222 vaccination. All receptors derive from an adult in good health.

This clone occurred a few times. The chain has TRBV5-6 and TRBJ1-6; D is perhaps TRBD1 (5 bases). The V and J ends lost 4 bases and 10 bases respectively, with 12 bases between them. The germline gives CDR1 SGHDT, CDR2 YYEEEE. The CDR3 covers 13 residues. CDR3 in amino acids: CASSPWGESPLHF. The CDR3 nucleotides read TGTGCCAGCAGCCCCTGGGGGGAGTCACCCCTCCACTTT. The full variable domain, rest sourced from reference TRBV5-6 and TRBJ1-6, is DAGVTQSPTHLIKTRGQQVTLRCSPKSGHDTVSWYQQALGQGPQFIFQYYEEEERQRGNFPDRFSGHQFPNYSSELNVNALLLGDSALYLCASSPWGESPLHFGNGTRLTVT.

This clone was detected a few times. The rearrangement joins TRBV3-1 (or the pseudogene TRBV3-2) to TRBJ2-7; no clear D. Trimming removed 4 bases from V and 0 bases from J, with 4 bases in between. The CDR3 covers 12 residues. Germline CDR1 LGHDT, CDR2 YNNKEL (reference sequence). CDR3 residues: CASSPPSYEQYF. CDR3 coding DNA: TGTGCCAGCAGCCCCCCCTCCTACGAGCAGTACTTC.

The J gene is TRBJ2-3, the V gene TRBV7-9; 7 bases line up with TRBD2. The CDR3 runs to 15 residues. Per germline, CDR1 SEHNR and CDR2 FQNEAQ (reference sequence). V shed 2 bases and J 2 bases; nucleotides not matched to a gene: 4. CDR3 amino acids: CASSLKAGLTDTQYF. The CDR3 DNA follows: TGTGCCAGCAGCTTAAAAGCGGGGCTCACAGATACGCAGTATTTT.

This rearrangement joins TRBV6-5 to TRBJ2-7, with 13 bases lining up with TRBD2. V was clipped by 6 bases and J by 0 bases; unmatched bases: 2. The CDR3 length is 15 residues. Germline assignment: CDR1 MNHEY and CDR2 SVGAGI. CDR3 amino acids: CASSWTSGGSYEQYF. Here the CDR3 DNA reads TGTGCCAGCAGCTGGACTAGCGGGGGCTCCTACGAGCAGTACTTC.

This chain connects TRBV19 to TRBJ2-7; possible D gene TRBD2, 5 bases. V was trimmed by 5 bases and J by 4 bases, leaving 12 bases between them. Germline V CDR1 and CDR2: LNHDA, SQIVND (reference sequence). The CDR3 runs to 13 residues. For the CDR3, the DNA is TGTGCCAGTAGTCCTCGGACTGAGTACGAGCAGTACTTC. Translated: CASSPRTEYEQYF.

The CDR3 nucleotides read TGTGCCAGCAGCCAAGTTTCTTATACAGATACGCAGTATTTT. Translating it yields CASSQVSYTDTQYF. The rearrangement uses TRBV14 and TRBJ2-3; D gene uncertain. The CDR3 runs 14 residues. The V end lost 1 base, the J end lost 3 bases, and 8 bases lay between the germline ends. Per germline, CDR1 SGHDN and CDR2 FVKESK.

This clone was detected a few times. The chain uses TRBV19 and TRBJ2-7, with TRBD1 matching 10 bases. Germline V gene data show CDR1 as LNHDA and CDR2 as SQIVND (reference sequence). This CDR3 comprises 12 residues. Trimming at V came to 3 bases and at J to 9 bases, leaving 2 bases not matched to a gene. In DNA form, the CDR3 reads TGTGCCAGTAGTATCGGACAGGGGGTGCAGTACTTC. As protein: CASSIGQGVQYF.

Worth noting for this clone: Other DNA variants within this sample encode the same CDR3. This rearrangement joins TRBV11-2 to TRBJ1-1; D unclear. With 0 bases removed from V and 1 base from J, the gap between germline ends came to 9 bases. This CDR3 has 15 residues. Germline assignment: CDR1 SGHAT and CDR2 FQNNGV. This chain's CDR3 is CASSLDPSGNTEAFF. The CDR3 DNA follows: TGTGCCAGCAGCTTAGATCCATCGGGGAACACTGAAGCTTTCTTT.

The chain links TRBV5-1 to TRBJ1-3; no definite D call. V dropped 0 bases and J dropped 0 bases, with 7 bases sitting between them. The CDR3 runs 15 residues. CDR1 is SGHRS, CDR2 YFSETQ, per germline. The DNA for the CDR3 is TGCGCCAGCAGCTTGGACAGCTACTCTGGAAACACCATATATTTT. It translates to CASSLDSYSGNTIYF.

V usage is TRBV28 and J usage is TRBJ2-2, with no clear D. The length of the CDR3 is 12 residues. The V end lost 0 bases, the J end lost 5 bases, and 1 base lay between the germline ends. The germline V gene encodes CDR1 MDHEN and CDR2 SYDVKM. CDR3 nucleotide sequence: TGTGCCAGCAGTTTATGGACCGGGGAGCTGTTTTTT. The encoded protein is CASSLWTGELFF.

The J gene is TRBJ2-7, the V gene TRBV5-1, with unresolved D. V lost 2 bases and J lost 1, with 10 bases in between. CDR3 length equals 14 residues. The germline V gene encodes CDR1 SGHRS and CDR2 YFSETQ. The CDR3 DNA sequence: TGCGCCAGCAGCTTCAACAGATTGTCCTACGAGCAGTACTTC. Protein: CASSFNRLSYEQYF. Combining the CDR3 with reference TRBV5-1 and TRBJ2-7 gives the whole variable domain KAGVTQTPRYLIKTRGQQVTLSCSPISGHRSVSWYQQTPGQGLQFLFEYFSETQRNKGNFPGRFSGRQFSNSRSEMNVSTLELGDSALYLCASSFNRLSYEQYFGPGTRLTVT.

CDR3: CASSLAGTGPDEQYF. The CDR3 coding sequence is TGCGCCAGCAGCTTGGCCGGGACAGGACCCGACGAGCAGTACTTC. This chain uses TRBV5-1 with TRBJ2-7; 8 bases are shared with TRBD1. The junction had 7 bases not matched to a gene; V was cut back by 0 bases and J by 5 bases. This CDR3 is 15 amino acids long. The germline V gene encodes CDR1 SGHRS and CDR2 YFSETQ.

The genes are TRBV19 and TRBJ1-6; 7 bases fit TRBD1. The germline CDR1 and CDR2 sequences are LNHDA and SQIVND (reference sequence). Trimming at V came to 3 bases and at J to 2 bases, leaving 4 bases not matched to a gene. The CDR3 covers 16 residues. CDR3 amino acids: CASSILQGAYNSPLHF. DNA for the CDR3: TGTGCCAGTAGTATTTTGCAGGGGGCCTATAATTCACCCCTCCACTTT.